This T cell receptor (beta chain) was profiled in a study of control samples from healthy donors and cancer patients. This clone was counted a single time. The CDR3 has 14 residues. V lost 1 base to trimming and J lost 4 bases, with 10 bases between them. Germline V gives CDR1 KGHSH, CDR2 LQKENI. Sequencing used immunoSEQ multiplex PCR; TCRdb keeps in-frame clones, though not all of them. In the table there are about 170,000 clones, around 90% of which are singletons. The clonotype originates from a woman aged 30 to 39 in good health. The source material was blood. This chain joins TRBV18 and TRBJ1-2; possibly TRBD1 for D (6 bases). The CDR3 region has the DNA TGTGCCAGCTCACCACTGGAGGGGGTCTATGGCTACACCTTC. This encodes CASSPLEGVYGYTF. The whole variable domain, remainder taken from reference TRBV18 and TRBJ1-2, is NAGVMQNPRHLVRRRGQEARLRCSPMKGHSHVYWYRQLPEEGLKFMVYLQKENIIDESGMPKERFSAEFPKEGPSILRIQQVVRGDSAAYFCASSPLEGVYGYTFGSGTRLTVV.